This TCR beta chain derives from a study of T cell responses to AZD1222 COVID-19 vaccine. Study-wide results and limits: All repertoire sampling was performed exclusively after the peak T cell response. CD4 TCRs covered the whole spike, strongest at regions 160-218 and 743-854. Unmutated variant regions are reportedly targeted by nearly half of spike-specific TCRs.

In the case of this clone: The target antigen is unknown.

Trimming cost V 4 bases and J 4 bases; bases outside gene matches: 6. The CDR3 consists of 14 residues. CDR1 and CDR2 (germline): SGHTA, FQGNSA. Here immunoSEQ multiplex PCR was the method, and the copy in TCRdb shows in-frame clones only, minus some. Here the sample spans about 96,000 clones, around 90% being singletons. This sequence joins TRBV7-2 and TRBJ2-7, with 8 nucleotides matching TRBD1. The sequence came from an adult in good health. The sample in question was peripheral blood, obtained on day 0 of AZD1222 vaccination. The CDR3 reads CASSSRQGRYEQYF. The CDR3 coding sequence is TGTGCCAGCAGCTCCAGACAGGGGAGGTACGAGCAGTACTTC.